The rows below give T cell receptor beta chains drawn from one sample of a study of beta chain features in type 1 diabetes. Repertoires were generated with immunoSEQ multiplex PCR, while TCRdb's copy carries only in-frame clones and drops some. The table shows 900,000 or so clones, with under 20% occurring only once. Sequencing was performed on naive CD4+ T cells from blood. Receptor source: a woman aged 18 to 35 in good health. The CDR3 runs from the conserved cysteine through the conserved F or W. D genes are given only for firm matches. Clone size is stated in some rows and not others, as once, few, many or a class when expanded.

len,abundance,j_gene,v_gene,d_gene,CDR3aa,CDR3nt
16,NA,TRBJ2-5,TRBV19,TRBD1,CASSIRGDRAQETQYF,TGTGCCAGTAGTATACGGGGAGACAGGGCCCAAGAGACCCAGTACTTC
13,few,TRBJ2-5,TRBV10-3,NA,CAISGTLPETQYF,TGTGCCATCAGTGGGACCTTACCGGAGACCCAGTACTTC
12,few,TRBJ2-5,TRBV7-9,NA,CASSFFSETQYF,TGTGCCAGCAGCTTCTTTAGTGAGACCCAGTACTTC
15,NA,TRBJ1-5,TRBV7-8,NA,CASSLRLTANQPQHF,TGTGCCAGCAGCTTAAGGTTGACGGCAAATCAGCCCCAGCATTTT
17,few,TRBJ2-6,TRBV4-3,TRBD1,CASSQQGAHSGANVLTF,TGCGCCAGCAGCCAACAGGGGGCCCACTCTGGGGCCAACGTCCTGACTTTC
14,few,TRBJ2-7,TRBV6-5,NA,CASRHTLGTYEQYF,TGTGCCAGCAGGCACACGCTAGGGACCTACGAGCAGTACTTC
14,few,TRBJ2-7,TRBV7-8,NA,CASSSTRTATLGYF,TGTGCCAGCAGCTCCACGCGGACGGCCACCCTTGGTTACTTC
16,few,TRBJ1-1,TRBV5-4,NA,CASKSSSPAMNTEAFF,TGTGCCAGCAAATCGTCCTCCCCGGCCATGAACACTGAAGCTTTCTTT
15,NA,TRBJ2-7,TRBV5-4,NA,CASSLEAGRSYEQYF,TGTGCCAGCAGCTTGGAGGCAGGGAGGTCCTACGAGCAGTACTTC
15,NA,TRBJ2-7,TRBV28,NA,CASSPLPQGPYEQYF,TGTGCCAGCAGTCCTCTCCCTCAGGGACCATACGAGCAGTACTTC
16,NA,TRBJ2-1,TRBV4-1,TRBD1,CASSHLTGASVGEQFF,TGCGCCAGCAGCCATCTGACAGGGGCTTCGGTCGGGGAGCAGTTCTTC
18,NA,TRBJ2-7,TRBV15,TRBD1,CATSRVRMVGTGDDEQYF,TGTGCCACCAGCAGAGTACGTATGGTGGGGACAGGGGATGACGAGCAGTACTTC
15,NA,TRBJ2-1,TRBV19,TRBD2,CASTQWASGYNEQFF,TGTGCCAGTACACAATGGGCTAGCGGCTACAATGAGCAGTTCTTC
14,few,TRBJ2-5,TRBV7-2,NA,CASSQQGLRETQYF,TGTGCCAGCAGCCAACAGGGATTACGAGAGACCCAGTACTTC
15,NA,TRBJ1-5,TRBV6-6,NA,CASSYGLGYNQPQHF,TGTGCCAGCAGTTACGGGCTGGGGTACAATCAGCCCCAGCATTTT
13,NA,TRBJ1-5,TRBV7-3,NA,CASSSDRNQPQHF,TGTGCCAGCAGCTCTGACAGAAATCAGCCCCAGCATTTT
13,few,TRBJ2-2,TRBV19,NA,CASRKEGTGELFF,TGTGCCAGTAGGAAGGAGGGGACCGGGGAGCTGTTTTTT
15,NA,TRBJ2-7,TRBV28,TRBD2,CASSAGLADSYEQYF,TGTGCCAGCAGTGCGGGACTAGCGGACTCCTACGAGCAGTACTTC
13,NA,TRBJ2-2,TRBV18,NA,CASSPEVTGELFF,TGTGCCAGCTCACCAGAGGTGACCGGGGAGCTGTTTTTT
16,NA,TRBJ2-1,TRBV7-2,NA,CASSLLGASQFNEQFF,TGTGCCAGCAGCTTACTAGGAGCAAGTCAGTTCAATGAGCAGTTCTTC
18,NA,TRBJ2-7,TRBV10-1,NA,CASSEWAGLTSYTYEQYF,TGCGCCAGCAGTGAATGGGCAGGGCTCACCTCCTATACCTACGAGCAGTACTTC
11,few,TRBJ2-7,TRBV7-2,NA,CASSLATEQYF,TGTGCCAGCAGCTTAGCGACCGAGCAGTACTTC
17,few,TRBJ2-6,TRBV7-2,NA,CASSHAGKNPGANVLTF,TGTGCCAGCAGCCACGCCGGGAAAAACCCTGGGGCCAACGTCCTGACTTTC
13,few,TRBJ2-5,TRBV28,TRBD1,CASSSRGLETQYF,TGTGCCAGCAGCTCGAGGGGGCTAGAGACCCAGTACTTC
14,few,TRBJ1-1,TRBV7-9,TRBD1,CASSLTGVNTEAFF,TGTGCCAGCAGCCTTACAGGGGTGAACACTGAAGCTTTCTTT
19,NA,TRBJ2-5,TRBV28,TRBD2,CASSLFFGLAGELKETQYF,TGTGCCAGCAGTTTGTTCTTTGGCCTAGCGGGAGAGTTAAAAGAGACCCAGTACTTC
13,NA,TRBJ2-7,TRBV27,TRBD1,CASSDRGRGEQYF,TGTGCCAGCAGTGACAGGGGGCGAGGCGAGCAGTACTTC
13,few,TRBJ1-5,TRBV2,NA,CASSWTENQPQHF,TGTGCCAGCAGTTGGACAGAGAATCAGCCCCAGCATTTT
14,few,TRBJ2-7,TRBV4-3,NA,CASSPRDQRDEQYF,TGCGCCAGCAGCCCCCGGGACCAACGGGACGAGCAGTACTTC
14,few,TRBJ2-7,TRBV19,NA,CASKVAGQAYEQYF,TGTGCCAGTAAGGTAGCGGGACAGGCCTACGAGCAGTACTTC
15,NA,TRBJ1-1,TRBV28,NA,CASSPYPGQGIEAFF,TGTGCCAGCAGTCCCTACCCAGGCCAGGGGATTGAAGCTTTCTTT
14,few,TRBJ2-5,TRBV9,NA,CASSLDWSQETQYF,TGTGCCAGCAGCCTGGACTGGTCCCAAGAGACCCAGTACTTC
18,NA,TRBJ2-1,TRBV7-9,TRBD2,CASSPGTSGRAVYNEQFF,TGTGCCAGCAGCCCGGGGACTAGCGGGAGGGCCGTCTACAATGAGCAGTTCTTC
15,few,TRBJ2-5,TRBV6-5,NA,CASSYTSNNGETQYF,TGTGCCAGCAGTTACACGTCGAATAATGGAGAGACCCAGTACTTC
19,NA,TRBJ2-1,TRBV7-8,NA,CASTIRERAPRTTYNEQFF,TGTGCCAGCACCATACGCGAGAGGGCGCCCCGAACAACCTACAATGAGCAGTTCTTC
14,few,TRBJ2-4,TRBV7-3,TRBD2,CASSLVASGGIQYF,TGTGCCAGCAGCTTAGTCGCTAGCGGGGGTATTCAGTACTTC
13,few,TRBJ2-3,TRBV11-2,NA,CASSRDYTDTQYF,TGTGCCAGCAGCAGAGACTACACAGATACGCAGTATTTT
12,few,TRBJ1-1,TRBV18,NA,CASSGENTEAFF,TGTGCCAGCTCAGGCGAGAACACTGAAGCTTTCTTT
15,few,TRBJ2-5,TRBV15,NA,CATSRVARALETQYF,TGTGCCACCAGCAGAGTGGCCAGGGCGTTGGAGACCCAGTACTTC
13,few,TRBJ2-1,TRBV7-9,NA,CASKTSSYNEQFF,TGTGCCAGCAAGACAAGCTCCTACAATGAGCAGTTCTTC
14,few,TRBJ1-4,TRBV7-2,NA,CASSPDLISEKLFF,TGTGCCAGCAGCCCAGACCTAATCTCGGAAAAACTGTTTTTT
15,NA,TRBJ2-3,TRBV5-1,TRBD2,CASSPRTSGTDTQYF,TGCGCCAGCAGCCCCCGGACTAGCGGAACAGATACGCAGTATTTT